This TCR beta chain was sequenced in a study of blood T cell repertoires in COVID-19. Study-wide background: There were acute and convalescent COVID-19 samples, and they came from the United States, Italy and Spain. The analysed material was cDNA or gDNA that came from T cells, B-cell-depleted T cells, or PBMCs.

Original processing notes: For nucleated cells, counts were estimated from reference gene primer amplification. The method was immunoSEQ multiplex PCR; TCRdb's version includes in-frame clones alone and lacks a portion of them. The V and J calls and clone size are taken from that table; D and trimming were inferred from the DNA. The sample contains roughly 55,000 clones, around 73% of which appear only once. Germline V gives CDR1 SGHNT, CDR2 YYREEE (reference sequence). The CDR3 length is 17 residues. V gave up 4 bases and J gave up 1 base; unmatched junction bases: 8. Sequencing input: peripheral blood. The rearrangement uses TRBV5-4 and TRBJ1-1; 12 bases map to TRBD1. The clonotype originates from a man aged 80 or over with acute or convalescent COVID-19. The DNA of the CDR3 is TGTGCCAGCAGCCCCGCCGGGACAGGGGGCGCGAACACTGAAGCTTTCTTT. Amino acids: CASSPAGTGGANTEAFF. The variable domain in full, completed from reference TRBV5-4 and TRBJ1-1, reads ETGVTQSPTHLIKTRGQQVTLRCSSQSGHNTVSWYQQALGQGPQFIFQYYREEENGRGNFPPRFSGLQFPNYSSELNVNALELDDSALYLCASSPAGTGGANTEAFFGQGTRLTVV.